This TCR beta chain was found in a study of T cells in Graves' hyperthyroidism and ophthalmopathy. Overall study: Once the initial diagnosis was made, peripheral blood was obtained before any treatment. Study observations and caveats: Blood also contained most expanded thyroid clonotypes above 0.001.

Uncontrolled infection, other autoimmune disease, pregnancy or lactation led to exclusion. Clinical symptoms, serum thyroxine, TRAb, thyroid ultrasound and orbital computed tomography established diagnosis. RNA transcripts served as the template for amplifying TCR beta CDR3 regions. An initial round of RT-PCR targeting the TCR CDR3 relied on the HTBI primer set. TCRdb re-analysed the multiplex PCR reads in MiXCR, keeping a single row per CDR3 protein. The sample yields roughly 650,000 distinct CDR3 sequences, about 16% seen once. Germline loops: CDR1 MNHNS, CDR2 SASEGT. This CDR3 region has 14 residues. The ends were cut back, 7 bases at V and 2 bases at J, with 13 bases in the middle. This clonotype was counted a few times. Its target is unknown.

The source is a woman in her thirties or forties with Graves' ophthalmopathy. The sequencing input was blood. The V call is TRBV6-1, the J call TRBJ2-3; no clear D gene. The CDR3 protein is CASTGLLNTDTQYF. Written as DNA, the CDR3 is TGTGCCAGCACTGGCCTACTAAACACAGATACGCAGTATTTT.